A single sample gave rise to the 10 T cell receptor beta chains below, sequenced in a study of blood T cell repertoires in COVID-19. The data were produced by immunoSEQ multiplex PCR, yet TCRdb's version contains in-frame clones alone and is incomplete. The sample contains roughly 120,000 clones, under 85% of which appear only once. Sequencing was carried out using peripheral blood. Source of these receptors: an older woman with acute or convalescent COVID-19.

V and J are TRBV5-4 and TRBJ2-1; 7 bases match TRBD1. V trimming: 2 bases; J trimming: 7 bases; junction bases outside the gene matches: 6. Germline V gives CDR1 SGHNT, CDR2 YYREEE (reference sequence). The CDR3 totals 14 residues. The CDR3 spells CASSFVDRENEQFF. Here the CDR3 DNA reads TGTGCCAGCAGCTTTGTCGACAGGGAGAATGAGCAGTTCTTC.

The V gene is TRBV28, the J gene TRBJ1-2; no clear D gene. Germline-derived CDR1 and CDR2 are MDHEN and SYDVKM. The CDR3 length is 14 residues. The ends were cut back, 5 bases at V and 4 bases at J, with 14 bases in the middle. CDR3 sequence: CASSPPSHLYGYTF. In DNA, the CDR3 is TGTGCCAGCAGTCCCCCCTCACACCTCTATGGCTACACCTTC.

The chain couples TRBV5-1 to TRBJ1-1, with D uncertain. Germline-derived CDR1 and CDR2 are SGHRS and YFSETQ. The V end lost 0 bases, the J end lost 2 bases, and 11 bases lay between the germline ends. This CDR3 has 15 residues. For the CDR3, the DNA is TGCGCCAGCAGCTTGGAACCCTCGGGAAACACTGAAGCTTTCTTT. It is translated as CASSLEPSGNTEAFF. Together with reference TRBV5-1 and TRBJ1-1, the CDR3 gives the full variable domain: KAGVTQTPRYLIKTRGQQVTLSCSPISGHRSVSWYQQTPGQGLQFLFEYFSETQRNKGNFPGRFSGRQFSNSRSEMNVSTLELGDSALYLCASSLEPSGNTEAFFGQGTRLTVV.

The genes are TRBV5-1 and TRBJ1-2, with 7 bases lining up with TRBD1. Germline assignment: CDR1 SGHRS and CDR2 YFSETQ. The V segment lost 3 bases and the J segment 4 bases; nucleotides outside the gene matches: 3. This CDR3 region has 13 residues. CDR3 DNA: TGCGCCAGCAGCTCGGGACAGACCTATGGCTACACCTTC. It translates to CASSSGQTYGYTF.

The rearrangement uses TRBV25-1 and TRBJ1-4; D remains ambiguous. The germline CDR1 and CDR2 sequences are MGHDK and SYGVNS. The CDR3 loop spans 12 amino acids. Trimming cost V 7 bases and J 8 bases, with 11 bases left between them. The CDR3 region is CASTGGKEKLFF. The CDR3 DNA sequence: TGTGCCAGCACGGGAGGAAAAGAAAAACTGTTTTTT.

CDR3 nucleotide sequence: TGTGCCAGCAGTCCGGGACAGGGGATGTCTATGGTCGGCTACACCTTC. Translating it yields CASSPGQGMSMVGYTF. This rearrangement joins TRBV27 to TRBJ1-2; 10 nucleotides agree with TRBD1. The CDR3 contains 16 residues. V gave up 5 bases and J gave up 8 bases; unmatched junction bases: 14. The V gene's germline CDR1 is MNHEY and CDR2 SMNVEV (reference sequence).

This chain uses TRBV15 with TRBJ1-4; D uncertain. V dropped 1 base and J dropped 6 bases, with 6 bases sitting between them. Germline V lookup: CDR1 LNHNV, CDR2 YYDKDF (reference sequence). The CDR3 totals 13 residues. The DNA of the CDR3 is TGTGCCACCAGCAGAGGGGCAGATGAAAAACTGTTTTTT. This sequence encodes CATSRGADEKLFF.

This clone was recorded a few times. The DNA for the CDR3 is TGTGCCAACTTTGCCCGCAATGGAGGATACACCATATATTTT. It translates to CANFARNGGYTIYF. The chain links TRBV27 to TRBJ1-3, with unresolved D. There are 14 residues in the CDR3. Germline CDR1 reads MNHEY; CDR2 reads SMNVEV (reference sequence). V was pared by 10 bases and J by 8 bases, with 21 bases between.

In regard to this clone: The same CDR3 is also encoded by other DNA sequences in this sample. The chain is built from TRBV4-1 and TRBJ1-5; no firm D call. The CDR3 extends over 13 amino acids. Trimming cost V 3 bases and J 2 bases, with 5 bases left between them. Germline values: CDR1 MGHRA, CDR2 YSYEKL. CDR3 residues: CASSQGRNQPQHF. The CDR3 DNA follows: TGCGCCAGCAGCCAGGGCCGCAATCAGCCCCAGCATTTT.

The chain combines TRBV7-9 with TRBJ1-2; a possible D gene is TRBD1 (5 bases). Germline V CDR1 and CDR2: SEHNR, FQNEAQ (reference sequence). This CDR3 region has 13 residues. V lost 5 bases, J lost 7 bases, and 14 bases lay in between. CDR3 sequence: CASSLDSELGYTF. CDR3 in DNA: TGTGCCAGCAGCCTCGACAGCGAACTTGGCTACACCTTC.